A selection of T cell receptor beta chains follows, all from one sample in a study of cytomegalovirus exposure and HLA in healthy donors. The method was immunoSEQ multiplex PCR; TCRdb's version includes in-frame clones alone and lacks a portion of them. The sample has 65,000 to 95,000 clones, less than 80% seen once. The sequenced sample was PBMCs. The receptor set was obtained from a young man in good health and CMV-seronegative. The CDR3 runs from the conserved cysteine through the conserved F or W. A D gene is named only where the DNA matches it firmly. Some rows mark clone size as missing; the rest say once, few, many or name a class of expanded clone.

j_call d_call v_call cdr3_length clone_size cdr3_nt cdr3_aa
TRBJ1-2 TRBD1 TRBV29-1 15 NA TGCAGCGTTGAGGGGACAGGGGGAACTAACTATGGCTACACCTTC CSVEGTGGTNYGYTF
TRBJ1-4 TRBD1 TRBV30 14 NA TGTGCCTGGAGCTCAGGGGGCAGGGGTGAAAAACTGTTTTTT CAWSSGGRGEKLFF
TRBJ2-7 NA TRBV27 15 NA TGTGCCAGCAGTTTGGTTGCCAGGGGATTCTACGAGCAGTACTTC CASSLVARGFYEQYF
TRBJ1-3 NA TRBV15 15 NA TGTGCCACCAGCAGAGACTTCTTCTCTGGAAACACCATATATTTT CATSRDFFSGNTIYF
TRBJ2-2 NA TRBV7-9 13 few TGTGCCTCCCGGCGGGGGCTCACCGGGGAGCTGTTTTTT CASRRGLTGELFF
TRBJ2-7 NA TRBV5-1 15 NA TGCGCCAGCAGCTTCGGAACAGGTCTTTACTACGAGCAGTACTTC CASSFGTGLYYEQYF
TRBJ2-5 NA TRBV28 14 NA TGTGCCAGCAGTTTAATCCCCACCAGAGAGACCCAGTACTTC CASSLIPTRETQYF
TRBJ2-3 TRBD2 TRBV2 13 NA TGTGCTTCGGGGGGACTAGCAAGAGATACGCAGTATTTT CASGGLARDTQYF
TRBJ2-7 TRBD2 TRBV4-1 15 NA TGCGCCAGCAGCCAAGGGACGGGAGGGCCCTACGAGCAGTACTTC CASSQGTGGPYEQYF
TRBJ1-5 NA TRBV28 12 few TGTGCCAGCAGCGTACTCAATCAGCCCCAGCATTTT CASSVLNQPQHF
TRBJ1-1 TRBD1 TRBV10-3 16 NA TGTGCCATCAGTTCGGACAGGGGGCCCCGGGGCACTGAAGCTTTCTTT CAISSDRGPRGTEAFF
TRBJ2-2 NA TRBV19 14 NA TGTGCCAGTAAGAGGACTTCGAACACCGGGGAGCTGTTTTTT CASKRTSNTGELFF
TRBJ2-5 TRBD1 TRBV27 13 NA TGTGCCAGCAGTGGGCACACAGGGGAAACCCAGTACTTC CASSGHTGETQYF
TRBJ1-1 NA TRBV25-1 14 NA TGTGCCAGCAGGCAAACAGGGAGTGGAACTGAAGCTTTTTTT CASRQTGSGTEAFF
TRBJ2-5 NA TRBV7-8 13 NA TGTGCCAGCAGCATCGGAGAAACCGGGACTCAGGACTTC CASSIGETGTQDF
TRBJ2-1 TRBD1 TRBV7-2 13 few TGTGCCAGCAGCTCCGGGACAGGGGTAGAGCAGTTCTTC CASSSGTGVEQFF
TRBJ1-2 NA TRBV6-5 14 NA TGTGCCAGCAAGAACAACGCCGCTAACTATGGCTACACCTTC CASKNNAANYGYTF
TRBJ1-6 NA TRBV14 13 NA TGTGCCAGCAGCCAAGCCACAGGGACAAATTTGAACTTT CASSQATGTNLNF
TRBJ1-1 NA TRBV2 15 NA TGTGCCAGCAGTTCTAGACCGAGGGCCCACACTGAAGCTTTCTTT CASSSRPRAHTEAFF
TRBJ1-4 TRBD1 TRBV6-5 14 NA TGTGCCAGCAGCTACAGGCAGGGGGAGCGGAAACTGTTTTTT CASSYRQGERKLFF
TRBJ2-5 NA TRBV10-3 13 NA TGTGCCATCAGTGTAGCAGGGGGGGAGACCCAGTACTTC CAISVAGGETQYF
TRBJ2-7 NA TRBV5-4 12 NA TGTGCCAGCAGCGTTTCCCAGGGGGAGCAGTACTTC CASSVSQGEQYF
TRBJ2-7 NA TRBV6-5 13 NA TGTGCCAGCAGTTACGAGCCCTGGAGCGAGCAGTACTTC CASSYEPWSEQYF
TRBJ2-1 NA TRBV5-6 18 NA TGTGCCAGCAGCTCCCCGGGCCTACTGGCGGGAAGGGGCAATGAGCAGTTCTTC CASSSPGLLAGRGNEQFF
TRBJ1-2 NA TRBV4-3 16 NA TGCGCCAGCAGCCGAACACCCCGGGACACTATCTATGGCTACACCTTT CASSRTPRDTIYGYTF
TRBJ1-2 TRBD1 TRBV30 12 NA TGTGCCAGATACAGGGGAGGCTATGGCTACACCTTC CARYRGGYGYTF
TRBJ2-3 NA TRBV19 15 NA TGTGCCAGTACAGGGCGGTACCCTAGCACAGATACGCAGTATTTT CASTGRYPSTDTQYF
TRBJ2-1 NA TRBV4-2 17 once TGTGCCAGCAGCCAAGCCCTCAGCAGGACAGCATACAATGAGCAGTTCTTC CASSQALSRTAYNEQFF
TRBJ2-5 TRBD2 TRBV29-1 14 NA TGCAGCGTAGCCCCGGGGGGGCCGGGGGAGACCCAGTACTTC CSVAPGGPGETQYF
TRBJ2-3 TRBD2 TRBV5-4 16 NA TGTGCCAGCAGCTTGAGGACTAGCGGTTTCACAGATACGCAGTATTTT CASSLRTSGFTDTQYF
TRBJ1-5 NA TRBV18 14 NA TGTGCCAGCTCACCAATTGGAGACAATCAGCCCCAGCATTTT CASSPIGDNQPQHF
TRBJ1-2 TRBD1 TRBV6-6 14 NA TGTGCCACCTCAGCAGGGACAGCTAACTATGGCTACACCTTC CATSAGTANYGYTF
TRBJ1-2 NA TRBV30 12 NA TGTGCCTGGAGTGTAGGGGGTGATGGCTACACCTTC CAWSVGGDGYTF
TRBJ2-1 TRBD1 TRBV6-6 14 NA TGTGCCGGGTCTTCCGGGACAGCTACAAATGAGCAGTTCTTC CAGSSGTATNEQFF
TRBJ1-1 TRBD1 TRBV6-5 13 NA TGTGCCAGCAGGAGACAGGGAGGCACTGAAGCTTTCTTT CASRRQGGTEAFF
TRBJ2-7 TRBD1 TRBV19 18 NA TGTGCCAGTATTCCCAGGGACAGGGGGATTCCCATGGTCTACGAGCAGTACTTC CASIPRDRGIPMVYEQYF
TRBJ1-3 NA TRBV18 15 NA TGTGCCAGCTCACCATCCGGAGGGAGAGGAAACACCATATATTTT CASSPSGGRGNTIYF
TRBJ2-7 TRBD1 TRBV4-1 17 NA TGCGCCAGCAGCCAAGGCTTACCGGGACAGCTCTCCTACGAGCAGTACTTC CASSQGLPGQLSYEQYF
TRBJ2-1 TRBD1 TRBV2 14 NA TGTGCCAGCGGGACAGGGGCCCAAGGGAATGAGCAGTTCTTC CASGTGAQGNEQFF
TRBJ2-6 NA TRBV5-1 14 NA TGCGCCACTAGACAGACTGGGGGGGCCAACGTCCTGACTTTC CATRQTGGANVLTF
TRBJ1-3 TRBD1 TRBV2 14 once TGTGCCAGCAGTGGGACAGGGGCTGGAAACACCATATATTTT CASSGTGAGNTIYF
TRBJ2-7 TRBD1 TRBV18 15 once TGTGCCAGCTCACCTCAGACAGGGGAAAGGGTCGAGCAGTACTTC CASSPQTGERVEQYF
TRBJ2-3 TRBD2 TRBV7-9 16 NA TGTGCCAGCAGCCTGATGACTAGCGGAGCCACAGATACGCAGTATTTT CASSLMTSGATDTQYF
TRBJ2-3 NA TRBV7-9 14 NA TGTGCCAGCAGCTTAGCGCAGGCCACAGATACGCAGTATTTT CASSLAQATDTQYF
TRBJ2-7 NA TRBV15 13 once TGTGCCACCAGCAAGACAGATCTCCACGAGCAGTACTTC CATSKTDLHEQYF
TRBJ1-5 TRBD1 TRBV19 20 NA TGTGCCAGTCAAGACTACTTCGGGGGACAGGGCCATCGCGCGGGTCAGCCCCAGCATTTT CASQDYFGGQGHRAGQPQHF
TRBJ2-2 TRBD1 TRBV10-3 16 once TGTGCCATCAGCATGACAGGGAGTCGGAACACCGGGGAGCTGTTTTTT CAISMTGSRNTGELFF
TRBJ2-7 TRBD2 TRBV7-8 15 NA TGTGCCAGCAGTAACGGGGGGGGGCTCTCCTACGAGCAGTACTTC CASSNGGGLSYEQYF
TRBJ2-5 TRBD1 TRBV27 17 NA TGTGCCAGCAGTCCCCGCCCCGCGGACAGGGCTAAAGAGACCCAGTACTTC CASSPRPADRAKETQYF
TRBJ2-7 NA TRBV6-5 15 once TGTGCCAGCACTCTTAGTACTGGAGTGGCCTACGAGCAGTACTTC CASTLSTGVAYEQYF
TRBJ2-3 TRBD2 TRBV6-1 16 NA TGTGCCAGCAGTGTGGCGACTAGCGGGAAGACAGATACGCAGTATTTT CASSVATSGKTDTQYF
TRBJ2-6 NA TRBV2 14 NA TGTGCCAGCAAACCCGACACTGGGGCCAACGTCCTGACTTTC CASKPDTGANVLTF
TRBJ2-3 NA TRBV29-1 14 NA TGCAGCGTTGATTATCCCCAGGCCACAGATACGCAGTATTTT CSVDYPQATDTQYF
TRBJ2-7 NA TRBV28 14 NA TGTGCCAGCGGCAATCGGGGGTGGGTCTACGAGCAGTACTTC CASGNRGWVYEQYF
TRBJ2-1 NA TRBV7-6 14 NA TGTGCCAGCAAGGTTCCAGGGAGGTACAATGAGCAGTTCTTC CASKVPGRYNEQFF
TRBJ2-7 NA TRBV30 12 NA TGTGCCTGGTCCGTAAACTCCTACGAGCAGTACTTC CAWSVNSYEQYF
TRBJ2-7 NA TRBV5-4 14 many TGTGCCAGCAGCCAGGAACAGGGTGTGGGCGAGCAGTACTTC CASSQEQGVGEQYF
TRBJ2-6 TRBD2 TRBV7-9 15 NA TGTGCCAGCAGCCCGGGGGGCTCTGGGGCCAACGTCCTGACTTTC CASSPGGSGANVLTF
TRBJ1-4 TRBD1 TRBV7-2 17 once TGTGCCAGCAGCTTAGTGGGACAGGGGGCTTCTAATGAAAAACTGTTTTTT CASSLVGQGASNEKLFF